These 31 T cell receptor beta chains share one sample of origin, sequenced in a study of CDR3 diversity in severe acne. TCRdb re-called the PCR reads through MiXCR, storing one row per CDR3 protein. The sample yields approximately 79,000 distinct CDR3 sequences, about 48% seen once. Material for sequencing was blood. These receptors were taken from a male donor in good health, serving as a control.

The table lists this clonotype with many counts. The rearrangement links TRBV29-1 to TRBJ1-1, with unresolved D. CDR1 is SQVTM and CDR2 is ANQGSEA in the germline V gene. V was trimmed by 1 base and J by 4 bases, leaving 7 bases between them. The CDR3 loop spans 12 amino acids. CDR3 protein: CSVEGEVTEAFF. CDR3 nucleotides: TGCAGCGTTGAAGGGGAAGTCACTGAAGCTTTCTTT.

The chain has TRBV11-2 and TRBJ2-3; TRBD1 matches 9 bases. CDR3 length: 15 residues. V lost 7 bases, J lost 5 bases, and 10 bases stayed unmatched. Germline values: CDR1 SGHAT, CDR2 FQNNGV. The DNA for the CDR3 is TGTGCCAGCACCCAACTTACAGGGGGCAGAGATACGCAGTATTTT. Translating gives CASTQLTGGRDTQYF.

This clonotype occurred once. This rearrangement joins TRBV14 to TRBJ2-5; 11 bases are shared with TRBD1. The CDR3 runs 20 residues. The V gene end was trimmed by 0 bases and the J gene end by 3 bases; junction bases not matched to a gene: 15. In germline, CDR1 is SGHDN, CDR2 FVKESK. CDR3 in amino acids: CASSQDLLGLGGQGEETQYF. The CDR3 DNA follows: TGTGCCAGCAGCCAAGATCTTTTGGGTCTCGGGGGACAGGGGGAAGAGACCCAGTACTTC.

The genes are TRBV25-1 and TRBJ2-7; possibly TRBD1 for D (5 bases). Germline lookup yields CDR1 MGHDK and CDR2 SYGVNS. The CDR3 covers 14 residues. Trimming stripped 6 bases from V and 0 bases from J, with 12 bases between. The CDR3 spells CASSPGWGSYEQYF. The CDR3 region has the DNA TGTGCCAGCAGCCCAGGGTGGGGCTCCTACGAGCAGTACTTC.

To note about this clonotype: The junction departs from germline at one end; a sequencing error may be responsible. This chain connects TRBV4-1 to TRBJ1-1; D unclear. Germline CDR1 is MGHRA and CDR2 is YSYEKL. This CDR3 has 13 amino acids. CDR3 in amino acids: CASSHKADTEAFF. CDR3 in DNA: TGTGCCAGCAGCCACAAGGCGGACACTGAAGCTTTCTTT.

This clonotype was recorded many times. This may be a read error: a much more frequent sequence differs by one nucleotide. This rearrangement joins TRBV19 to TRBJ1-1; 7 bases map to TRBD1. The CDR3 has 13 amino acids. Germline loops: CDR1 LNHDA, CDR2 SQIVND (reference sequence). The CDR3 coding sequence is TGTGCCAGCGGGGACAGTTTGAACGCTGAAGCTTTCTTT. Encoded protein: CASGDSLNAEAFF.

About this clonotype: The conserved final phenylalanine or tryptophan is absent from the CDR3, which likely points to a read error. No DNA is shown, since the ends of the CDR3 on it are uncertain; the CDR3 is the one TCRdb lists. The chain links TRBV6-1 to TRBJ1-5. CDR1 MNHNS and CDR2 SASEGT come from the germline V gene. The CDR3 has 20 residues if both end residues are counted. CDR3 amino acids: CASSEEAGGPDTQYFGPTTV.

This clonotype has only a few counts. The V call is TRBV6-5, the J call TRBJ2-7; 7 bases match TRBD1. The CDR3 totals 14 residues. J was trimmed by 3 bases and V by 8 bases; bases with no gene match: 10. Germline V gene data show CDR1 as MNHEY and CDR2 as SVGAGI. The CDR3 protein is CASSLQQGVYEQYF. CDR3 DNA: TGTGCCAGCTCACTACAGCAGGGGGTCTACGAGCAGTACTTC.

With regard to this clonotype: One junction end disagrees with the germline gene, perhaps due to a read error. The CDR3 loop reads CASSTSGGWETLYGYTF. The CDR3 nucleotides read TGTGCCAGCAGTACATCAGGGGGCTGGGAAACTTTGTATGGCTACACCTTC. The chain combines TRBV24-1 with TRBJ1-2; 8 bases fit TRBD1. CDR3 length: 17 residues. Germline V lookup: CDR1 KGHDR, CDR2 SFDVKD.

V gene TRBV6-6 combines with J gene TRBJ1-1, with no clear D. This CDR3 is built from 13 residues. Germline CDR1 and CDR2: MNHNY and SVGAGI (reference sequence). Trimming removed 6 bases at V and 1 base at J, with 9 bases between. The CDR3 here is CASSDGQNTEAFF. The CDR3 coding sequence is TGTGCCAGCAGCGACGGCCAGAACACTGAAGCTTTCTTT.

The chain carries TRBV7-8 and TRBJ1-6; D ambiguous. Germline V gene data show CDR1 as SGHVS and CDR2 as FQNEAQ. V lost 3 bases to trimming and J lost 8 bases, with 14 bases between them. The CDR3 has 15 amino acids. CDR3 nucleotide sequence: TGTGCCAGCAGCTTCAGAGAGGCGTCCTATTCACCCCTCCACTTT. It codes for CASSFREASYSPLHF.

CDR3 DNA: TGCAGTGCTAGAGATTTAGCGGGATTGGACAATGAGCAGTTCTTC. Encoded protein: CSARDLAGLDNEQFF. This chain joins TRBV20-1 and TRBJ2-1, with 8 bases identical to TRBD2. From germline, CDR1 is DFQATT and CDR2 SNEGSKA (reference sequence). The CDR3 contains 15 residues. V lost 0 bases and J lost 5; bases outside the gene matches: 6.

This clonotype was recorded at least ten times. The chain combines TRBV5-6 with TRBJ1-4; 10 nucleotides line up with TRBD1. Germline loops: CDR1 SGHDT, CDR2 YYEEEE. The trim removed 2 bases at V and 6 bases at J, leaving 1 base unmatched. This CDR3 has 14 residues. The CDR3 is CASSFGTGDEKLFF. For the CDR3, the DNA is TGTGCCAGCAGCTTTGGGACAGGGGATGAAAAACTGTTTTTT.

This clonotype occurred a few times. The chain uses TRBV2 and TRBJ2-7; D uncertain. The CDR3 is 13 amino acids. Germline lookup yields CDR1 SNHLY and CDR2 FYNNEI. V was shortened by 6 bases and J by 3 bases, with 12 bases between the two germline ends. The CDR3: CASRDAVHYEQYF. The CDR3 nucleotides are TGTGCCAGCAGAGACGCAGTCCACTACGAGCAGTACTTC.

The rearrangement uses TRBV7-9 and TRBJ2-5; the match to TRBD2 covers 10 bases. CDR1 SEHNR and CDR2 FQNEAQ come from the germline V gene (reference sequence). J gave up 5 bases and V 6 bases, and 12 bases lay outside the gene matches. The length of the CDR3 is 16 residues. The CDR3 loop is CASSAHPSGGQETQYF. CDR3 nucleotides: TGTGCCAGCAGTGCCCACCCTAGCGGGGGACAGGAGACCCAGTACTTC.

This clonotype showed up many times. The chain couples TRBV20-1 to TRBJ1-6, with D possibly being TRBD1 (5 bases). The CDR3 is 16 residues long. Looked up from germline, CDR1 is DFQATT and CDR2 is SNEGSKA (reference sequence). Trimming cost V 6 bases and J 7 bases, with 22 bases left between them. CDR3 bases: TGCAGTGCCCAGAATCGGGCGGGGGGGGTGAATTCACCCCTCCACTTT. Translating gives CSAQNRAGGVNSPLHF.

On this clonotype: One end of the junction varies from germline; a read error may be responsible. The genes are TRBV7-9 and TRBJ2-7; 8 bases match TRBD2. The last part of the DNA fits TRBJ2-1 better; the J call may be wrong. Germline values: CDR1 SEHNR, CDR2 FQNEAQ (reference sequence). The CDR3 contains 14 residues. The CDR3 nucleotides are TGCGCCAGCAGTACGGCCCCGGGGGGGAATGAGCAGTTCTTC. It encodes CASSTAPGGNEQFF.

This clonotype was observed a single time. The chain combines TRBV7-3 with TRBJ2-1; D unresolved. The tail of the sequence fits TRBJ2-7 better, so the J call may be wrong. Germline CDR1 and CDR2: SGHTA and FQGTGA. The CDR3 is 15 amino acids. CDR3 nucleotide sequence: TGTGCCAGCAGCTTAACCAGCGCCTCCTACAATGAGCAGTACTTC. It translates to CASSLTSASYNEQYF.

The genes are TRBV7-9 and TRBJ2-7; 7 nucleotides line up with TRBD2. Germline lookup yields CDR1 SEHNR and CDR2 FQNEAQ (reference sequence). V lost 5 bases and J lost 0; bases outside the gene matches: 7. The CDR3 has 15 amino acids. Written as DNA, the CDR3 is TGTGCCAGCAGCACCTATGGCGGGGGCTCCTACGAGCAGTACTTC. Translation: CASSTYGGGSYEQYF.

This rearrangement joins TRBV2 to TRBJ1-1, with D possibly being TRBD1 (6 bases). CDR1 is SNHLY and CDR2 is FYNNEI in the germline V gene. The CDR3 sequence is 12 residues long. Trimming cost V 9 bases and J 11 bases, with 19 bases left between them. Here the CDR3 reads CASAPRDMRAFF. The CDR3 region has the DNA TGTGCCAGTGCCCCCCGGGACATGCGGGCTTTCTTT.

As for this clonotype: A single base separates this from a much larger clone, so it may be a read error. J is TRBJ2-7 and V is TRBV2; D is perhaps TRBD2 (7 bases). CDR1 SNHLY and CDR2 FYNNEI come from the germline V gene. V was trimmed by 0 bases and J by 9 bases, leaving 15 bases between them. The CDR3 is 14 residues long. The CDR3: CASSEARGRNGQYF. CDR3 nucleotide sequence: TGTGCCAGCAGTGAAGCGCGGGGGCGGAACGGGCAGTACTTC.

This clonotype has at least ten counts. For the CDR3, the DNA is TGTGCCAGCAGCTTAGGCACAGGGGTGGGCGAGCAGTACTTC. It specifies CASSLGTGVGEQYF. The J gene is TRBJ2-7, the V gene TRBV11-2; TRBD1 matches 7 bases. CDR3 length: 14 amino acids. CDR1 and CDR2 from the germline V gene are SGHAT and FQNNGV. V shed 1 base, J shed 6 bases, and the junction held 6 bases outside the gene matches.

In its sample, this clonotype was seen many times. J is TRBJ2-5 and V is TRBV12-3 or TRBV12-4, with TRBD1 matching over 9 bases. The CDR3 has 16 amino acids. J was trimmed by 4 bases and V by 2 bases; bases with no gene match: 8. CDR3 loop: CASSLRRTGVRETQYF. CDR3 nucleotide sequence: TGTGCCAGCAGTTTAAGGCGGACAGGGGTGCGAGAGACCCAGTACTTC.

This clonotype was seen more than once but under ten times. The chain has TRBV19 and TRBJ2-7; D unresolved. The CDR3 spans 15 residues. CDR1 and CDR2 from the germline V gene are LNHDA and SQIVND (reference sequence). V lost 1 base, J lost 5 bases, and 15 bases lay in between. DNA of the CDR3: TGTGCCAGTAGTATAGTGTCTAGTCTGTTTGACGAGCAGTACTTC. Translated, it gives CASSIVSSLFDEQYF.

This clonotype is labeled medium-sized. J is TRBJ1-5 and V is TRBV20-1; the D is unclear. Trimming took 4 bases from V and 7 from J, leaving 14 bases between them. CDR1 and CDR2 from the germline V gene are DFQATT and SNEGSKA (reference sequence). This CDR3 spans 13 amino acids. The CDR3 region is CSAKGSGEQPQHF. The CDR3 nucleotides are TGCAGTGCTAAAGGGTCCGGAGAGCAGCCCCAGCATTTT.

This clonotype appeared many times. J is TRBJ1-2 and V is TRBV6-5; D might be TRBD1 (5 bases). Per germline, CDR1 MNHEY and CDR2 SVGAGI. The CDR3 runs to 11 residues. Trimming removed 8 bases from V and 7 bases from J, with 11 bases in between. The CDR3 DNA sequence: TGTGCCAGCTTTGGGGCGGTTGGCTACACCTTC. Its protein is CASFGAVGYTF.

For this clonotype: Its ends do not fully match the called genes, so a read error is possible. The CDR3 here is CASSLMAEGNSPLHF. CDR3 nucleotides: TGCGCCAGCAGCTTGATGGCAGAGGGTAATTCACCCCTCCACTTT. The chain recombines TRBV7-9 with TRBJ1-6, with D uncertain. The CDR3 runs 15 residues. CDR1 is SEHNR, CDR2 FQNEAQ, per germline (reference sequence). Drawing the rest from reference TRBV7-9 and TRBJ1-6, the complete variable domain is DTGVSQNPRHKITKRGQNVTFRCDPISEHNRLYWYRQTLGQGPEFLTYFQNEAQLEKSRLLSDRFSAERPKGSFSTLEIQRTEQGDSAMYLCASSLMAEGNSPLHFGNGTRLTVT.

The V gene is TRBV2, the J gene TRBJ2-1; 9 bases align to TRBD1. Trimming removed 6 bases from V and 4 bases from J; junction bases left unmatched: 7. The CDR3 extends over 15 amino acids. Per the germline V gene, CDR1 is SNHLY and CDR2 is FYNNEI. The CDR3, as DNA: TGTGCCAGCAGCGATCCGGGACAGGGATACAATGAGCAGTTCTTC. Translated, it gives CASSDPGQGYNEQFF.

A word on this clonotype: Possible read error: a much larger clone is one base away. This sequence joins TRBV19 and TRBJ1-5; the D gene is possibly TRBD1 (5 bases). Germline V gene sequence: CDR1 LNHDA, CDR2 SQIVND (reference sequence). This CDR3 region has 15 residues. Trimming shortened V by 0 bases and J by 7 bases, and 13 bases separated the two germline ends. CDR3 in amino acids: CASSIEGGGGQPQHF. CDR3 nucleotide sequence: TGTGCCAGTAGTATAGAGGGCGGGGGGGGACAGCCCCAGCATTTT.

This clonotype is categorized as medium-sized. The chain links TRBV19 to TRBJ1-1; D is perhaps TRBD1 (6 bases). Deletions cut 7 bases from V and 1 base from J, with 19 bases between. This CDR3 has 16 residues. Germline-derived CDR1 and CDR2 are LNHDA and SQIVND (reference sequence). Written as DNA, the CDR3 is TGTGCCAGTAATGCGAACAACAGGGAATGGAACACTGAAGCTTTCTTT. Its translation is CASNANNREWNTEAFF. Drawing the rest from reference TRBV19 and TRBJ1-1, the complete variable domain is DGGITQSPKYLFRKEGQNVTLSCEQNLNHDAMYWYRQDPGQGLRLIYYSQIVNDFQKGDIAEGYSVSREKKESFPLTVTSAQKNPTAFYLCASNANNREWNTEAFFGQGTRLTVV.

This clonotype was picked up many times. The V and J genes are TRBV10-3 and TRBJ1-1; D perhaps matches TRBD1 (5 bases). Germline V gives CDR1 ENHRY, CDR2 SYGVKD. The CDR3 sequence is 14 residues long. Trimming cost V 0 bases and J 5 bases, with 10 bases left between them. The CDR3 DNA follows: TGTGCCATCAGTGAGTCGGGGGGGGAGACTGAAGCTTTCTTT. It translates to CAISESGGETEAFF.